The 30 T cell receptor beta chains below were found in one sample sequenced in a study of cytomegalovirus exposure and HLA in healthy donors. Researchers ran the PCR with 60 Vbeta and 13 Jbeta primers. Assay used: immunoSEQ multiplex PCR; TCRdb lists only in-frame clones, some missing. The sample records a few hundred thousand clones, about 90% being singletons. The material sequenced was PBMCs. The receptors were gathered from a girl aged 2 to 10 in good health and CMV-seronegative.

The gene calls are TRBV14 and TRBJ1-5, with D unresolved. V shed 4 bases and J shed 10 bases, with 11 bases lying between them. CDR3 length equals 12 residues. Germline lookup yields CDR1 SGHDN and CDR2 FVKESK. DNA of the CDR3: TGTGCCAGCAGCCGAGGATATGATCCCCAGCATTTT. Its translation is CASSRGYDPQHF.

The chain combines TRBV19 with TRBJ2-1; TRBD2 matches at 7 bases. The V gene's germline CDR1 is LNHDA and CDR2 SQIVND (reference sequence). With 7 bases clipped from V and 5 bases from J, the junction kept 14 bases outside the gene matches. The CDR3 spans 16 residues. In DNA form, the CDR3 reads TGTGCCAGTACCCCCTGGGAGCGGGGATCAAACAATGAGCAGTTCTTC. Its protein is CASTPWERGSNNEQFF.

The genes are TRBV25-1 and TRBJ2-5, with TRBD2 matching over 10 bases. This CDR3 is built from 16 residues. CDR1 is MGHDK, CDR2 SYGVNS, per germline. J was trimmed by 2 bases and V by 4 bases; bases with no gene match: 7. The DNA of the CDR3 is TGTGCCAGCAGTGCCTGGACTAGCGGCCATCAAGAGACCCAGTACTTC. Its translation: CASSAWTSGHQETQYF. Filled out from reference TRBV25-1 and TRBJ2-5, the complete variable domain reads EADIYQTPRYLVIGTGKKITLECSQTMGHDKMYWYQQDPGMELHLIHYSYGVNSTEKGDLSSESTVSRIRTEHFPLTLESARPSHTSQYLCASSAWTSGHQETQYFGPGTRLLVL.

The V gene is TRBV9, the J gene TRBJ2-7, with 9 bases that match TRBD2. The CDR3 has 15 amino acids. In germline, CDR1 is SGDLS, CDR2 YYNGEE. With V trimmed by 4 bases and J by 4 bases, 9 bases remained unmatched. The DNA for the CDR3 is TGTGCCAGCAGCCCCTCTGCTGCGGGGGGGTACGAGCAGTACTTC. Translated: CASSPSAAGGYEQYF.

The rearrangement links TRBV10-2 to TRBJ2-7; D is ambiguous. Germline V gene data show CDR1 as WSHSY and CDR2 as SAAADI. CDR3 length: 12 amino acids. V shed 6 bases and J shed 4 bases, with 10 bases lying between them. This chain's CDR3 is CASSDNSYEQYF. The CDR3 DNA is TGCGCCAGCAGCGATAACAGTTACGAGCAGTACTTC.

This clone has only one observation. This rearrangement joins TRBV10-3 to TRBJ2-5; TRBD2 matches at 8 bases. Germline CDR1 reads ENHRY; CDR2 reads SYGVKD. After removal of 8 bases from V and 0 bases from J, the junction contained 8 bases not matched to a gene. This CDR3 contains 15 residues. CDR3 sequence reads: CAIGGGRPHQETQYF. The DNA of the CDR3 is TGTGCCATCGGTGGCGGGAGGCCCCACCAAGAGACCCAGTACTTC.

This chain connects TRBV7-3 to TRBJ2-5; TRBD2 matches at 8 bases. The V gene end was trimmed by 5 bases and the J gene end by 4 bases; junction bases not matched to a gene: 9. The germline V gene has CDR1 SGHTA and CDR2 FQGTGA. CDR3 size: 15 residues. The CDR3 sequence is CASSPRLGTRETQYF. The DNA of the CDR3 is TGTGCCAGCAGCCCCCGACTCGGGACTAGAGAGACCCAGTACTTC. Supplemented by reference TRBV7-3 and TRBJ2-5, the full variable domain reads GAGVSQTPSNKVTEKGKYVELRCDPISGHTALYWYRQSLGQGPEFLIYFQGTGAADDSGLPNDRFFAVRPEGSVSTLKIQRTERGDSAVYLCASSPRLGTRETQYFGPGTRLLVL.

As regards this clone: Germline and junction disagree at one end, which may indicate a read error. The rearrangement joins TRBV7-7 to TRBJ2-5; 10 nucleotides agree with TRBD2. Germline V gives CDR1 SSHAT, CDR2 FNYEAQ (reference sequence). CDR3 length: 16 residues. The CDR3 DNA reads TGTGCTAGCAGCAGACTAGCGGGCCCGTACCAAGAGACCCAGTACTTC. Protein: CASSRLAGPYQETQYF. Drawing the rest from reference TRBV7-7 and TRBJ2-5, the complete variable domain is GAGVSQSPRYKVTKRGQDVTLRCDPISSHATLYWYQQALGQGPEFLTYFNYEAQPDKSGLPSDRFSAERPEGSISTLTIQRTEQRDSAMYRCASSRLAGPYQETQYFGPGTRLLVL.

This clone was detected once. J is TRBJ1-4 and V is TRBV6-5; D is unclear. The germline V gene encodes CDR1 MNHEY and CDR2 SVGAGI. Trimming shortened V by 3 bases and J by 8 bases, and 13 bases separated the two germline ends. This CDR3 contains 14 residues. Written as DNA, the CDR3 is TGTGCCAGCAGTTATGGGATAGGACTCGAAAAACTGTTTTTT. Its translation: CASSYGIGLEKLFF.

The chain has TRBV11-2 and TRBJ1-3; the D gene is possibly TRBD1 (5 bases). This CDR3 is built from 19 residues. V dropped 7 bases and J dropped 0 bases, with 25 bases sitting between them. Germline loops: CDR1 SGHAT, CDR2 FQNNGV. CDR3 loop: CASTFRGGRTLSSGNTIYF. As DNA, the CDR3 is TGTGCCAGCACCTTTCGGGGCGGGAGGACCCTTTCCTCTGGAAACACCATATATTTT.

This clone has a handful of counts. The chain couples TRBV6-6 to TRBJ2-3; the match to TRBD2 covers 8 bases. The CDR3 runs 14 residues. V lost 7 bases and J lost 2; bases outside the gene matches: 5. The germline V gene encodes CDR1 MNHNY and CDR2 SVGAGI (reference sequence). The chain's CDR3 is CASTPGLVTDTQYF. Written as DNA, the CDR3 is TGTGCCAGCACCCCGGGACTAGTCACAGATACGCAGTATTTT.

This clone is a singleton in its sample. In the same sample, other DNA sequences code for this CDR3. The chain has TRBV30 and TRBJ2-1; 14 bases align to TRBD2. Germline trimming cut 0 bases from V and 6 bases from J; bases unmatched to any gene: 1. Germline CDR1 is GTSNPN and CDR2 is SVGIG (reference sequence). The CDR3 totals 15 residues. The CDR3 region has the DNA TGTGCCTGGAGTGTAGGACTAGCGGGAGGCAATGAGCAGTTCTTC. This gives the protein CAWSVGLAGGNEQFF.

The V gene is TRBV6-5, the J gene TRBJ2-7; D call uncertain. Germline CDR1 MNHEY, CDR2 SVGAGI. Trimming pared 7 bases from V and 2 bases from J, leaving 9 bases between. This CDR3 spans 12 amino acids. The CDR3 DNA is TGTGCCAGCACAGGAAACACCTACGAGCAGTACTTC. This encodes CASTGNTYEQYF.

The chain joins TRBV2 to TRBJ2-2; D uncertain. With 8 bases removed from V and 0 bases from J, the gap between germline ends came to 7 bases. The CDR3 loop spans 13 amino acids. Per germline, CDR1 SNHLY and CDR2 FYNNEI. CDR3: CASRVSNTGELFF. The CDR3 DNA reads as TGTGCCAGCCGGGTTTCGAACACCGGGGAGCTGTTTTTT.

The chain is built from TRBV5-1 and TRBJ1-5; 10 positions match TRBD1. The CDR3 consists of 15 residues. Germline CDR1 is SGHRS and CDR2 is YFSETQ. Unmatched junction bases numbered 3, after V lost 4 bases and J lost 2 bases. The CDR3 here is CASSPGTGGNQPQHF. The CDR3 DNA is TGCGCCAGCAGCCCCGGGACAGGGGGCAATCAGCCCCAGCATTTT.

This chain connects TRBV6-6 to TRBJ2-7, with 10 bases identical to TRBD1. The germline V gene has CDR1 MNHNY and CDR2 SVGAGI (reference sequence). The ends lost 4 bases at V and 5 bases at J; junction bases unmatched: 11. The CDR3 contains 16 residues. CDR3: CASSSQRDRGNDEQYF. The DNA of the CDR3 is TGTGCCAGCAGTTCCCAGAGGGACAGGGGAAACGACGAGCAGTACTTC.

This clone has only one observation. The V gene is TRBV18, the J gene TRBJ2-1; 7 nucleotides align to TRBD2. The junction had 5 bases not matched to a gene; V was cut back by 6 bases and J by 3 bases. The CDR3 extends over 14 amino acids. The germline V gene has CDR1 KGHSH and CDR2 LQKENI. In DNA, the CDR3 is TGTGCCAGCTCCCTCGGACTAGTCTACAATGAGCAGTTCTTC. Protein sequence: CASSLGLVYNEQFF.

This rearrangement joins TRBV27 to TRBJ1-5; 10 nucleotides agree with TRBD1. The length of the CDR3 is 17 residues. From germline, CDR1 is MNHEY and CDR2 SMNVEV (reference sequence). V dropped 5 bases and J dropped 5; count of bases not matched to a gene: 12. In DNA form, the CDR3 reads TGTGCCAGCAGTCCACGGACAGGGGGGGCGGGTTATCAGCCCCAGCATTTT. Its protein is CASSPRTGGAGYQPQHF.

The J gene is TRBJ1-3, the V gene TRBV2; 8 nucleotides line up with TRBD1. This CDR3 has 16 amino acids. Germline-derived CDR1 and CDR2 are SNHLY and FYNNEI. The J segment lost 3 bases and the V segment lost 6 bases, leaving 10 bases of the junction unmatched. CDR3 sequence (DNA): TGTGCCAGCAGAGGGAGACAGGGGATTTTTGGAAACACCATATATTTT. Translating gives CASRGRQGIFGNTIYF.

This chain links TRBV27 with TRBJ1-4, with D perhaps TRBD1 (5 bases). The CDR3 loop spans 13 amino acids. Trimming left V 3 bases short and J 6 bases short, with 8 bases between. Per the germline V gene, CDR1 is MNHEY and CDR2 is SMNVEV (reference sequence). The CDR3 DNA follows: TGTGCCAGCAGTTTGGCGGGGGATGAAAAACTGTTTTTT. Translation: CASSLAGDEKLFF. Full variable domain (outside the CDR3, taken from reference TRBV27 and TRBJ1-4): EAQVTQNPRYLITVTGKKLTVTCSQNMNHEYMSWYRQDPGLGLRQIYYSMNVEVTDKGDVPEGYKVSRKEKRNFPLILESPSPNQTSLYFCASSLAGDEKLFFGSGTQLSVL.

This chain links TRBV14 with TRBJ1-1; possible D gene TRBD1, 6 bases. The CDR3 has 19 amino acids. Looked up from germline, CDR1 is SGHDN and CDR2 is FVKESK. The V and J ends lost 4 bases and 1 base respectively, with 25 bases between them. The DNA of the CDR3 is TGTGCCAGCAGCCTTCAATTATTACAGGGTTGGAGGCGGAACACTGAAGCTTTCTTT. Its protein product is CASSLQLLQGWRRNTEAFF.

Regarding this clone: Distinct nucleotide sequences in the sample also encode this CDR3. This sequence joins TRBV30 and TRBJ2-7; 7 nucleotides align to TRBD2. Germline CDR1 GTSNPN, CDR2 SVGIG (reference sequence). CDR3 size: 15 residues. With 5 bases clipped from V and 3 bases from J, the junction kept 13 bases outside the gene matches. The CDR3 nucleotides read TGTGCCTGGTCGGATAAAACGGGGGGTTTCTACGAGCAGTACTTC. This codes for CAWSDKTGGFYEQYF. Based on the CDR3 plus reference TRBV30 and TRBJ2-7, the full variable domain is SQTIHQWPATLVQPVGSPLSLECTVEGTSNPNLYWYRQAAGRGLQLLFYSVGIGQISSEVPQNLSASRPQDRQFILSSKKLLLSDSGFYLCAWSDKTGGFYEQYFGPGTRLTVT.

The J gene is TRBJ1-3, the V gene TRBV9, with TRBD1 identical over 7 bases. This CDR3 has 13 amino acids. Germline V gene sequence: CDR1 SGDLS, CDR2 YYNGEE. The J segment lost 2 bases and the V segment lost 5 bases, leaving 1 base of the junction unmatched. The CDR3 loop is CASRGQPGNTIYF. The CDR3 nucleotides are TGTGCCAGCAGGGGACAGCCTGGAAACACCATATATTTT.

V and J are TRBV2 and TRBJ1-2, with D maybe TRBD1 (6 bases). The germline V gene has CDR1 SNHLY and CDR2 FYNNEI. The CDR3 sequence is 17 residues long. Trimming stripped 0 bases from V and 4 bases from J, with 18 bases between. In DNA form, the CDR3 reads TGTGCCAGCAGTGAAGCCACCCCGGGCAGACAGGTCTATGGCTACACCTTC. Amino acids: CASSEATPGRQVYGYTF.

V gene TRBV19 combines with J gene TRBJ1-3, with D possibly matching TRBD1 (6 bases). V was pared by 5 bases and J by 0 bases, with 14 bases between. The CDR3 consists of 16 residues. The germline V gene has CDR1 LNHDA and CDR2 SQIVND (reference sequence). DNA of the CDR3: TGTGCCAGTAGTCTTACGACAGGCCACTCTGGAAACACCATATATTTT. Its translation is CASSLTTGHSGNTIYF.

A few counts support this clone. The J gene is TRBJ2-7, the V gene TRBV19; D is perhaps TRBD2 (6 bases). Trimming shortened V by 5 bases and J by 0 bases, and 14 bases separated the two germline ends. The V gene's germline CDR1 is LNHDA and CDR2 SQIVND (reference sequence). This CDR3 comprises 15 residues. CDR3 nucleotide sequence: TGTGCCAGTAGTCGAGTAGCGGCAAGCTCCTACGAGCAGTACTTC. Encoded protein: CASSRVAASSYEQYF.

The genes are TRBV7-8 and TRBJ2-7; 11 nucleotides line up with TRBD1. The CDR3 has 14 residues. CDR1 is SGHVS and CDR2 is FQNEAQ in the germline V gene. With 3 bases clipped from V and 6 bases from J, the junction kept 4 bases outside the gene matches. In nucleotides, the CDR3 is TGTGCCAGCAGCTTTTCCGGGACAGGGGGCGAGCAGTACTTC. Residues: CASSFSGTGGEQYF.

The V and J genes are TRBV7-2 and TRBJ2-2; TRBD2 aligns across 10 bases. Germline-derived CDR1 and CDR2 are SGHTA and FQGNSA. V dropped 4 bases and J dropped 1; count of bases not matched to a gene: 3. The CDR3 is made up of 16 amino acids. This chain's CDR3 is CASSWTSGGNTGELFF. The DNA for the CDR3 is TGTGCCAGCAGCTGGACTAGCGGAGGGAACACCGGGGAGCTGTTTTTT. The variable domain in full, with the rest retrieved from reference TRBV7-2 and TRBJ2-2, is GAGVSQSPSNKVTEKGKDVELRCDPISGHTALYWYRQSLGQGLEFLIYFQGNSAPDKSGLPSDRFSAERTGGSVSTLTIQRTQQEDSAVYLCASSWTSGGNTGELFFGEGSRLTVL.

The chain carries TRBV4-1 and TRBJ2-3; 7 positions agree with TRBD2. V shed 1 base, J shed 4 bases, and the junction held 8 bases outside the gene matches. Germline-derived CDR1 and CDR2 are MGHRA and YSYEKL. The CDR3 sequence is 16 residues long. CDR3 sequence (DNA): TGCGCCAGCAGCCAAGTCAGAGCGGGGTTGGCAGATACGCAGTATTTT. Its translation: CASSQVRAGLADTQYF.

This clone is a singleton in its sample. The chain couples TRBV6-5 to TRBJ2-3; D unresolved. Germline V gives CDR1 MNHEY, CDR2 SVGAGI. CDR3 size: 11 residues. Between the trimmed V and J ends, which lost 7 bases and 1 base, there was a span of 3 bases. This CDR3 is CASTGTDTQYF. DNA of the CDR3: TGTGCCAGCACAGGCACAGATACGCAGTATTTT.